The subject of this entry is one TCR beta chain. Its antigen is unknown. This record belongs to a study of Graves' ophthalmopathy and Graves' hyperthyroidism. Study-level results: Blood also harbored most expanded thyroid clonotypes above 0.001 frequency.

The study enrolled ophthalmopathy donors with moderate-to-severe activity, CAS ≥3, NOSPECS ≥4 and duration under 3 months. Deletions cut 5 bases from V and 1 base from J, with 14 bases between. Germline CDR1 and CDR2: SEHNR and FQNEAQ (reference sequence). The length of the CDR3 is 15 residues. TCR beta CDR3 regions were amplified from RNA transcripts. RT-PCR in the first round used HTBI primers; a second-round multiplex PCR followed. TCRdb itself ran the multiplex PCR reads through MiXCR, one entry per CDR3 protein. The sample comprises about 700,000 distinct CDR3 sequences, 40% of which are singletons, and roughly 46% rests with the top ten.

The V call is TRBV7-9, the J call TRBJ2-5; D gene uncertain. The TCR originated in an adult man with Graves' ophthalmopathy. Sequencing was performed on peripheral blood. The CDR3 DNA sequence: TGTGCCAGCAGCACCGGACGGCGGATCCAAGAGACCCAGTACTTC. This sequence encodes CASSTGRRIQETQYF. Full variable domain (missing parts from reference TRBV7-9 and TRBJ2-5): DTGVSQNPRHKITKRGQNVTFRCDPISEHNRLYWYRQTLGQGPEFLTYFQNEAQLEKSRLLSDRFSAERPKGSFSTLEIQRTEQGDSAMYLCASSTGRRIQETQYFGPGTRLLVL.